This T cell receptor (beta chain) was identified during a study of memory CD4+ T cells and cytomegalovirus serostatus. The wider study: Healthy Belgian adult donors included roughly ten CMV-positive and about two dozen CMV-negative people. The study's findings and limits: Suggested: most of the CMV-linked TCR signature lies in CD4+ memory cells. CD4+ memory repertoires contained 67 of 164 reported CMV TCRbeta sequences.

V was trimmed by 2 bases and J by 9 bases, leaving 15 bases between them. The CDR3 is 14 amino acids. CDR1 is SGDLS, CDR2 YYNGEE, per germline. Single viable CD3+CD4+CD8-CD45RO+ cells were sorted as the memory CD4+ T cells. Concerning this clone: Its antigen is currently unknown.

Authors' analysis steps: After removing out-of-frame reads, around 2,000,000 distinct TCRbeta sequences remained. Clones were sequenced by immunoSEQ multiplex PCR, and TCRdb holds only the in-frame ones, with some missing. V, J and clone size were drawn from that table, and D and trimming were deduced from the DNA. The sample consists of over 40,000 clones, approximately 74% of them appearing once. This sequence was found in an adult in good health and CMV-seropositive. The chain links TRBV9 to TRBJ1-5; the D gene is possibly TRBD1 (6 bases). Sequenced sample: memory CD4+ T cells from blood. For the CDR3, the DNA is TGTGCCAGCAGCGTTACCGGGACAACAGGGCCCCAGCATTTT. This encodes CASSVTGTTGPQHF. The variable domain in full, with the rest retrieved from reference TRBV9 and TRBJ1-5, is DSGVTQTPKHLITATGQRVTLRCSPRSGDLSVYWYQQSLDQGLQFLIQYYNGEERAKGNILERFSAQQFPDLHSELNLSSLELGDSALYFCASSVTGTTGPQHFGDGTRLSIL.